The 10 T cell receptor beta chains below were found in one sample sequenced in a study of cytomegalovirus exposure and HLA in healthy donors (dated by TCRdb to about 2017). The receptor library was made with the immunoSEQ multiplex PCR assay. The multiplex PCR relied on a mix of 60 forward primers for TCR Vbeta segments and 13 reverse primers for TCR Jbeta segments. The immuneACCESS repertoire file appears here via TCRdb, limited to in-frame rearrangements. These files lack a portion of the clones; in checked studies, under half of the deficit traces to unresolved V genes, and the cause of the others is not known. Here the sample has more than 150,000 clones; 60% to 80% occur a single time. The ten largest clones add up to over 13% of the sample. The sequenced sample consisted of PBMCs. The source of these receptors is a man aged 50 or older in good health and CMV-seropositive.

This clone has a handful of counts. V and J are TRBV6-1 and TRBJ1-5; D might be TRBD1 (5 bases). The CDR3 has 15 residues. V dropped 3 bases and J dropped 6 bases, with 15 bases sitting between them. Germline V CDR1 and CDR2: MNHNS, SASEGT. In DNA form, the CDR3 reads TGTGCCAGCAGTGATCAAGGGGTGGCGAGTCAGCCCCAGCATTTT. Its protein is CASSDQGVASQPQHF.

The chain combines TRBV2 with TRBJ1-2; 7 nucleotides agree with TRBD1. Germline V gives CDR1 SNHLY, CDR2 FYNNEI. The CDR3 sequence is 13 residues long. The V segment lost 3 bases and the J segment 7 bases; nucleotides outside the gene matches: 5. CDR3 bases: TGTGCCAGCAGTGATATGACAGGGACTGGCTACACCTTC. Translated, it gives CASSDMTGTGYTF.

CDR3 loop: CATRQGTNEKLFF. CDR3 nucleotide sequence: TGTGCCACCCGACAGGGGACTAATGAAAAACTGTTTTTT. V and J are TRBV28 and TRBJ1-4; 8 bases align to TRBD1. Looked up from germline, CDR1 is MDHEN and CDR2 is SYDVKM. The V segment lost 10 bases and the J segment 2 bases; nucleotides outside the gene matches: 3. This CDR3 is built from 13 residues.

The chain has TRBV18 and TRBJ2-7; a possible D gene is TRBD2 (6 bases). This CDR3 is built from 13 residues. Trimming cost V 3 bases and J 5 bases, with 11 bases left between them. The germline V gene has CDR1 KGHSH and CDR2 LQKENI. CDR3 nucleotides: TGTGCCAGCTCACCGGGCGGGATGAACGAGCAGTACGTC. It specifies CASSPGGMNEQYV.

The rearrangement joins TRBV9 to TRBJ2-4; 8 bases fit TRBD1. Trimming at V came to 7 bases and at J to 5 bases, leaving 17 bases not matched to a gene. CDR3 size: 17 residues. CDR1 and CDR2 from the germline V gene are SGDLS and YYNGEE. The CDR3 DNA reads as TGTGCCAGCTCCTCGCCCAGGGGAGACAGGGGAGAAAACATTCAGTACTTC. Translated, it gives CASSSPRGDRGENIQYF. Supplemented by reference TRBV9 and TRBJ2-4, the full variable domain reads DSGVTQTPKHLITATGQRVTLRCSPRSGDLSVYWYQQSLDQGLQFLIQYYNGEERAKGNILERFSAQQFPDLHSELNLSSLELGDSALYFCASSSPRGDRGENIQYFGAGTRLSVL.

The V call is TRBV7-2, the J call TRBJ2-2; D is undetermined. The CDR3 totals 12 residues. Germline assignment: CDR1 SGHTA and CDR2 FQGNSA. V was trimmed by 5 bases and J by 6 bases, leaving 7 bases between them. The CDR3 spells CASSPLSGELFF. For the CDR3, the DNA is TGTGCCAGCAGCCCCTTGTCCGGGGAGCTGTTTTTT.

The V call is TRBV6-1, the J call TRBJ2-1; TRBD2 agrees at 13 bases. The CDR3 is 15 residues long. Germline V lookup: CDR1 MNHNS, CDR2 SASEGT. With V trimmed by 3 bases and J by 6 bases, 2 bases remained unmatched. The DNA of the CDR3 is TGTGCCAGCAGTGAGGGACTAGCGGGGCCCAATGAGCAGTTCTTC. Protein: CASSEGLAGPNEQFF.

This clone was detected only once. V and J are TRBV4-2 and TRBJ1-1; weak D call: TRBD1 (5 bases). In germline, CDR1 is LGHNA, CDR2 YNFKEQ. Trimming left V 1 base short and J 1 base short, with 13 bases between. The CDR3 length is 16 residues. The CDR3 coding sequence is TGTGCCAGCAGCCAAGGGTTGGGGACTGGGAACACTGAAGCTTTCTTT. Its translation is CASSQGLGTGNTEAFF.

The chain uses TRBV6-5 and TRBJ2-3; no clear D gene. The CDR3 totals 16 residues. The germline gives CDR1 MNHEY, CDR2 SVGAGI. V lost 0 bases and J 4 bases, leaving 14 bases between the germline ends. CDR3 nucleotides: TGTGCCAGCAGTTACTCGACTGGCTACCCACCAGATACGCAGTATTTT. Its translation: CASSYSTGYPPDTQYF.

This chain's CDR3 is CASSISGARAYEQYF. CDR3 nucleotides: TGTGCCAGTAGTATATCAGGCGCGAGGGCCTACGAGCAGTACTTC. The rearrangement joins TRBV19 to TRBJ2-5, with D perhaps matching TRBD2 (5 bases). Judging by the DNA end, TRBJ2-7 fits better; the J call may be wrong. The CDR3 runs 15 residues. Germline CDR1 reads LNHDA; CDR2 reads SQIVND (reference sequence).